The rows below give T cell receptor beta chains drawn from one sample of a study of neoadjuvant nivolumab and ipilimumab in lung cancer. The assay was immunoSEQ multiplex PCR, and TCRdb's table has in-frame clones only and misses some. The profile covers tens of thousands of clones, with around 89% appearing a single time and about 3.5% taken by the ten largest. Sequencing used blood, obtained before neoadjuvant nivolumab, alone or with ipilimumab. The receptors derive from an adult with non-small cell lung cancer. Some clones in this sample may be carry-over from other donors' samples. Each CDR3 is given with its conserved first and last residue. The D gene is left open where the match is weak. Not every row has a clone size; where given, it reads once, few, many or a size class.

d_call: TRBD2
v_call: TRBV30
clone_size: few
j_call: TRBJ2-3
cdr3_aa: CAWRGGRVGTDTQYF
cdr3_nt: TGTGCCTGGAGGGGAGGGAGGGTTGGCACAGATACGCAGTATTTT

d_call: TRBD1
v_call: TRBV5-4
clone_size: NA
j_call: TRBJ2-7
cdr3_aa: CASSFDRGLYEQYF
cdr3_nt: TGTGCCAGCAGCTTCGACAGGGGACTCTACGAGCAGTACTTC

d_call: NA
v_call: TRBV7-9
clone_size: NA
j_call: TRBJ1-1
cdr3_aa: CASLRGGEDTEAFF
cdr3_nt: TGTGCCAGCCTTAGAGGGGGGGAGGACACTGAAGCTTTCTTT

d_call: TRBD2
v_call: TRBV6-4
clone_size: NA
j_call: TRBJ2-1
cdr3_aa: CANNFRRTSEFF
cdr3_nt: TGTGCCAACAACTTCCGGCGGACTAGTGAGTTCTTC

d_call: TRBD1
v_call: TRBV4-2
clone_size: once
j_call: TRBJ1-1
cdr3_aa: CASSQTGRGNTEAFF
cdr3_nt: TGTGCCAGCAGCCAGACAGGGAGGGGGAACACTGAAGCTTTCTTT

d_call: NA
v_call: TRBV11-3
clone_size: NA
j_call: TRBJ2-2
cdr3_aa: CASSLRQNTGELFF
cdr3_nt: TGTGCCAGCAGCTTACGACAGAACACCGGGGAGCTGTTTTTT

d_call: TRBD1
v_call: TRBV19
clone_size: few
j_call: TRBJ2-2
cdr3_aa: CASSSRDRGDRELFF
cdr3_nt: TGTGCCAGTAGTAGCCGGGACAGGGGTGACCGGGAGCTGTTTTTT

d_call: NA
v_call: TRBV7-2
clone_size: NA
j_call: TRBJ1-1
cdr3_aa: CASSSGGSEAFF
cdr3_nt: TGTGCCAGCAGCTCAGGCGGGTCTGAAGCTTTCTTT

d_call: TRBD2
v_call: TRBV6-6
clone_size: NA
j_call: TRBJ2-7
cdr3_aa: CASILAGGNEQYF
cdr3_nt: TGTGCCAGCATTTTAGCGGGAGGTAACGAGCAGTACTTC

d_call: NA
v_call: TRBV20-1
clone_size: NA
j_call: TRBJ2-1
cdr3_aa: CSAGARGEQFF
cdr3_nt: TGCAGTGCCGGAGCGAGAGGAGAGCAGTTCTTC

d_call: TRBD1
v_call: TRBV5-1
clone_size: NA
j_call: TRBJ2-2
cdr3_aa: CASSRTGVNTGELFF
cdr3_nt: TGCGCCAGCAGCAGGACAGGGGTAAACACCGGGGAGCTGTTTTTT

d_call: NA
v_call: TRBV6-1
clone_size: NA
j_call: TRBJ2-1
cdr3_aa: CASSEWARVEQFF
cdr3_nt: TGTGCCAGCAGTGAATGGGCACGCGTTGAGCAGTTCTTC

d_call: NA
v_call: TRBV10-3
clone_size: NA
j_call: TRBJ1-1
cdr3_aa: CAISESMGDPREAFF
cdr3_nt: TGTGCCATCAGTGAGTCGATGGGGGATCCGCGTGAAGCTTTCTTT

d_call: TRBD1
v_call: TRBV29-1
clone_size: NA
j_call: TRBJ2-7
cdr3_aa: CSVEEKTGAPGEQYF
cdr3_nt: TGCAGCGTTGAAGAGAAGACAGGGGCTCCTGGGGAGCAGTACTTC

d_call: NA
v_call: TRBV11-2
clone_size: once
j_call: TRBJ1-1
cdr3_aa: CASSLGMRGTEAFF
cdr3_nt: TGTGCCAGCAGCTTAGGGATGCGAGGTACTGAAGCTTTCTTT

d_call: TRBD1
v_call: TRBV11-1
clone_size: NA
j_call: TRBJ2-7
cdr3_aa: CASSAGTGNSYEQYF
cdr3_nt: TGTGCCAGCAGCGCCGGGACAGGAAACTCCTACGAGCAGTACTTC

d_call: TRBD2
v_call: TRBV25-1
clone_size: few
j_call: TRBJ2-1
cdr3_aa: CASGPGLGYNEQFF
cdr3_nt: TGTGCCAGCGGTCCGGGACTAGGCTACAATGAGCAGTTCTTC

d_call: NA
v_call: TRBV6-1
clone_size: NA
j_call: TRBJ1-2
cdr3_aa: CASSETWDRGYGYTF
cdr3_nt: TGTGCCAGCAGTGAAACTTGGGACCGAGGCTATGGCTACACCTTC

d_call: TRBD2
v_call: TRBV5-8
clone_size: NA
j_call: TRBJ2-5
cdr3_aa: CASSLVAGGRETQYF
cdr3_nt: TGTGCCAGCAGCTTGGTAGCGGGAGGGCGGGAGACCCAGTACTTC

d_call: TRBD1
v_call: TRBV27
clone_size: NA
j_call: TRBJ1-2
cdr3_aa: CASSLYYRGQNGYTF
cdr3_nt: TGTGCCAGCAGTTTATATTACAGGGGGCAAAATGGCTACACCTTC

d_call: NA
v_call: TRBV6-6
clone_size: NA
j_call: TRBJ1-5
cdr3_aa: CASRPGNVQPQHF
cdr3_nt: TGTGCCAGCAGACCCGGGAACGTTCAGCCCCAGCATTTT

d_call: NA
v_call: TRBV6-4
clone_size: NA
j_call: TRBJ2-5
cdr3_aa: CASISVQETQYF
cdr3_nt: TGTGCCAGCATTTCAGTCCAAGAGACCCAGTACTTC

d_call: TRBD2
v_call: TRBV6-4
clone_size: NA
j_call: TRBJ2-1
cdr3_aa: CASTPTSGSMYEQFF
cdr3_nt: TGTGCCAGCACCCCCACTAGCGGGAGTATGTATGAGCAGTTCTTC

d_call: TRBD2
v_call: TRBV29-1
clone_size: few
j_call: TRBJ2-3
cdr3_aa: CSVMLPGLAGGTSRTDTQYF
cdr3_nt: TGCAGCGTAATGCTACCGGGACTAGCGGGAGGAACCTCTCGCACAGATACGCAGTATTTT

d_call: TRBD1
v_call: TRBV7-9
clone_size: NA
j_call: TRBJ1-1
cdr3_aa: CASSLWDRGRGNTEAFF
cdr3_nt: TGTGCCAGCAGCTTATGGGACAGGGGGCGTGGGAACACTGAAGCTTTCTTT

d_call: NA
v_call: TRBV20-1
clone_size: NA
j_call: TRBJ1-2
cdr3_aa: CSARRQGGYTF
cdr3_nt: TGCAGTGCTAGACGCCAGGGAGGCTACACCTTC

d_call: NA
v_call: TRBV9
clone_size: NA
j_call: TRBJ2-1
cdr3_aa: CASSEHGSYNEQFF
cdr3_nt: TGTGCCAGCAGCGAACACGGGTCCTACAATGAGCAGTTCTTC

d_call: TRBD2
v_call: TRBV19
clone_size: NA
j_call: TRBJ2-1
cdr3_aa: CASRASGNEQFF
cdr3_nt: TGTGCCAGTAGGGCTAGCGGGAATGAGCAGTTCTTC

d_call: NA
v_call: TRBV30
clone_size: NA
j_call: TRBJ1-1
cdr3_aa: CAWTADVDGEAFF
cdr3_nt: TGTGCCTGGACCGCCGACGTCGATGGTGAAGCTTTCTTT

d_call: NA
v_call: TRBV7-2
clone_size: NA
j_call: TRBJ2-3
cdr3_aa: CASSLGAGVVADTQYF
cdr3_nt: TGTGCCAGCAGCTTAGGGGCAGGGGTTGTTGCAGATACGCAGTATTTT

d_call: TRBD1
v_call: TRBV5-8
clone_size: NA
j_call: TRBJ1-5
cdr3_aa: CASSHGQGNQPQHF
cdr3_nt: TGTGCCAGCAGCCACGGACAGGGGAATCAGCCCCAGCATTTT

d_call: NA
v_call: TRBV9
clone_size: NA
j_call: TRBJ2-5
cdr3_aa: CASSAEETQYF
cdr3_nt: TGTGCCAGCAGCGCAGAAGAGACCCAGTACTTC

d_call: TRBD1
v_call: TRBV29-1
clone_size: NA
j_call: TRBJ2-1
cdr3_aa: CSACLPGQGAVNEQFF
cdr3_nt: TGCAGCGCTTGCCTTCCGGGACAGGGGGCCGTGAATGAGCAGTTCTTC

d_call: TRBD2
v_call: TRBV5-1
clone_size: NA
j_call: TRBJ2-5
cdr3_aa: CASSLTSGEREGRRPKETQYF
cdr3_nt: TGCGCCAGCAGCCTCACTTCGGGGGAGCGGGAGGGCCGTAGGCCAAAAGAGACCCAGTACTTC

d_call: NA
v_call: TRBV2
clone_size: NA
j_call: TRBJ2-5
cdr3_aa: CASSDEETQYF
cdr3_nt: TGTGCCAGCAGTGACGAGGAGACCCAGTACTTC

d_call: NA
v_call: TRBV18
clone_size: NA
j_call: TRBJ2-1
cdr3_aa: CASSPPLPRPEGDEQFF
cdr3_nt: TGTGCCAGCTCACCACCGCTCCCTCGACCAGAGGGGGATGAGCAGTTCTTC

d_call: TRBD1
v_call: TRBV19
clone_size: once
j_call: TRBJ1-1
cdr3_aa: CASKDRENTEAFF
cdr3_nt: TGTGCCAGTAAGGACAGGGAGAACACTGAAGCTTTCTTT

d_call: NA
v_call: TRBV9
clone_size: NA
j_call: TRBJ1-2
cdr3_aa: CASSVDGGAIGYTF
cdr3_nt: TGTGCCAGCAGCGTAGATGGGGGCGCAATCGGCTACACCTTC

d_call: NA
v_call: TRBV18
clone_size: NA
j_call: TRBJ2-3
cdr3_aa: CASSPNLGDPASTDTQYF
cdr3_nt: TGTGCCAGCTCACCCAATCTCGGGGACCCAGCTAGCACAGATACGCAGTATTTT

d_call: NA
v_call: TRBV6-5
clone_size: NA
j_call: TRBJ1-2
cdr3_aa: CASSLQGGDYGYTF
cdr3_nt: TGTGCCAGCAGTTTGCAGGGAGGCGACTATGGCTACACCTTC

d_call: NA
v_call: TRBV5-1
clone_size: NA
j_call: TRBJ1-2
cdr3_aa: CASSLDTGNYGYTF
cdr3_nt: TGCGCCAGCAGCTTGGATACAGGGAACTATGGCTACACCTTC

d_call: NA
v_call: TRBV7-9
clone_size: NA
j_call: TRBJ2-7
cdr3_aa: CASSLDWTVSYEQYF
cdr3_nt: TGTGCCAGCAGCTTAGATTGGACTGTCTCCTACGAGCAGTACTTC

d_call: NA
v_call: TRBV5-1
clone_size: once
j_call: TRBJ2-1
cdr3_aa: CASSLSGGASIYNEQFF
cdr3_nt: TGCGCCAGCAGCCTTTCAGGGGGGGCGTCGATCTACAATGAGCAGTTCTTC

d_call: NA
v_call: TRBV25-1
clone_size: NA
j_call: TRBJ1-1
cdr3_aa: CASRGFSMNTEAFF
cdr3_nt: TGTGCCAGCAGAGGTTTCAGCATGAACACTGAAGCTTTCTTT

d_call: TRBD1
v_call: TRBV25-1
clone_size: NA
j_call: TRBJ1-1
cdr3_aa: CASRQGSTEAFF
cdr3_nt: TGTGCCAGCAGACAGGGGAGCACTGAAGCTTTCTTT

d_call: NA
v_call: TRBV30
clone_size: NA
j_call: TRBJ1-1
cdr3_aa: CAWSVSQMNTEAFF
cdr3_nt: TGTGCCTGGAGTGTAAGTCAGATGAACACTGAAGCTTTCTTT

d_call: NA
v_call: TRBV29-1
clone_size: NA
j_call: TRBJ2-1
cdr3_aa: CSVRQGGSYNEQFF
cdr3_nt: TGCAGCGTTCGACAGGGAGGGTCCTACAATGAGCAGTTCTTC

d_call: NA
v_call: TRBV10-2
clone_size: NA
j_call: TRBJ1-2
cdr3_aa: CASSEMGGIYGYTF
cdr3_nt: TGCGCCAGCAGTGAAATGGGGGGGATCTATGGCTACACCTTC

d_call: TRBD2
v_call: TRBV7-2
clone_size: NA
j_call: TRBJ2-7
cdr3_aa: CASSLARGVGTSGPSYEQYF
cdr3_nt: TGTGCCAGCAGCTTAGCTCGTGGGGTCGGGACTAGCGGTCCATCCTACGAGCAGTACTTC

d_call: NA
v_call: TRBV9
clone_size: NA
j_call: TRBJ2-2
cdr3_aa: CASSVVQGGTGELFF
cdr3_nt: TGTGCCAGCAGCGTAGTACAGGGTGGCACCGGGGAGCTGTTTTTT

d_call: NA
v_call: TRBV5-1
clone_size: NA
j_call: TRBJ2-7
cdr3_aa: CASGLRAMNGEQYF
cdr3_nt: TGCGCCAGCGGCCTCCGGGCCATGAACGGCGAGCAGTACTTC

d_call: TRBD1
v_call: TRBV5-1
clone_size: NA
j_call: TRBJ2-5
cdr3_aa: CASSLAGTGGQETQYF
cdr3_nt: TGCGCCAGCAGCTTGGCCGGGACAGGGGGCCAAGAGACCCAGTACTTC

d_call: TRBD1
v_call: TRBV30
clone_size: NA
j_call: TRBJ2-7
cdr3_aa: CAWSVGTGTYEQYF
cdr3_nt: TGTGCCTGGAGTGTGGGGACAGGGACCTACGAGCAGTACTTC

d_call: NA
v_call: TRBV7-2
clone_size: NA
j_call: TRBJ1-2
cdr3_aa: CASSLMLRGGYGYTF
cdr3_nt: TGTGCCAGCAGCTTGATGTTAAGGGGAGGGTATGGCTACACCTTC

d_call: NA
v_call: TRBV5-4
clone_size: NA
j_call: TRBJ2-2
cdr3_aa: CASSPGGGSAGELFF
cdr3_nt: TGTGCCAGCAGCCCGGGTGGAGGGTCCGCCGGGGAGCTGTTTTTT

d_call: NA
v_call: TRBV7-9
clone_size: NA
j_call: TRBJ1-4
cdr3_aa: CASSHGSSTNEKLFF
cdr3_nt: TGTGCCAGCAGCCACGGATCGTCAACTAATGAAAAACTGTTTTTT

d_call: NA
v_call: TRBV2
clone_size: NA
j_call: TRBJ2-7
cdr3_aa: CASSGLGRLYEQYF
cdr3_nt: TGTGCCAGCAGCGGTCTCGGACGACTCTACGAGCAGTACTTC